This passage covers 3 T cell receptor beta chains from one sample sequenced in a study of OX40 agonist ivuxolimab in advanced cancers. TCRdb keeps only in-frame clones here, not all; method: immunoSEQ multiplex PCR. The sample shows some 86,000 clones, 94% of them seen only once. The sequencing used CD4+ or CD8+ T cells sorted from blood, collected in a trial of the OX40 agonist ivuxolimab. The source is an adult with an advanced solid tumor such as melanoma, head and neck, liver or kidney cancer.

The rearrangement uses TRBV2 and TRBJ1-5, with D unclear. CDR1 SNHLY and CDR2 FYNNEI come from the germline V gene. Trimming removed 6 bases from V and 5 bases from J, with 17 bases in between. CDR3 length: 15 amino acids. CDR3 DNA: TGTGCCAGCAGGATTGGACGGGGAGGCGATCAGCCCCAGCATTTT. As protein: CASRIGRGGDQPQHF.

The chain joins TRBV28 to TRBJ2-1, with 12 bases lining up with TRBD2. This CDR3 region has 16 residues. The V gene's germline CDR1 is MDHEN and CDR2 SYDVKM. V shed 6 bases and J 9 bases; nucleotides not matched to a gene: 12. CDR3 DNA: TGTGCCAGCAGCTCCTCGGGACTAGCGGGCAAGGGTGAGCAGTTCTTC. This codes for CASSSSGLAGKGEQFF.

The chain is built from TRBV19 and TRBJ1-2; 8 nucleotides align to TRBD1. CDR1 LNHDA and CDR2 SQIVND come from the germline V gene (reference sequence). Losses at the gene ends were 4 bases for V and 3 bases for J; bases not matched to a gene: 10. CDR3 length: 16 residues. The DNA for the CDR3 is TGTGCCAGTAGTACCGGACAGGGACCCTCTGACTATGGCTACACCTTC. Its protein product is CASSTGQGPSDYGYTF.